This T cell receptor beta chain was identified during a study of spatial heterogeneity in lung cancer. Study-wide background: Consistently, beta-chain sequences turned up in larger numbers than alpha-chain sequences did.

Study outcomes and limitations: One measure, the expanded intratumoral alpha and beta TCR count, tracked tumor mutation counts.

Time point reported: sample taken at primary tumor resection. TCRs were sequenced from unsorted whole RNA of tumor, nontumor lung or PBMC. TCRdb re-called the 5' RACE reads with MiXCR, one entry per CDR3 protein. The table shows about 8,100 distinct CDR3 sequences, with 5.4% occurring only once. This clonotype has a count of ten or more. The antigen is not known. The CDR3 has 16 amino acids. Per germline, CDR1 SGDLS and CDR2 YYNGEE. Losses at the gene ends were 2 bases for V and 4 bases for J; bases not matched to a gene: 8. The input for sequencing was lung tumor tissue, taken at surgery. The genes are TRBV9 and TRBJ2-3; 9 bases fit TRBD2. This clonotype originated in a male donor with early-stage non-small cell lung cancer. CDR3 amino acids: CASSVGSGSEADTQYF. For the CDR3, the DNA is TGTGCCAGCAGCGTTGGTAGCGGGAGTGAAGCAGATACGCAGTATTTT.